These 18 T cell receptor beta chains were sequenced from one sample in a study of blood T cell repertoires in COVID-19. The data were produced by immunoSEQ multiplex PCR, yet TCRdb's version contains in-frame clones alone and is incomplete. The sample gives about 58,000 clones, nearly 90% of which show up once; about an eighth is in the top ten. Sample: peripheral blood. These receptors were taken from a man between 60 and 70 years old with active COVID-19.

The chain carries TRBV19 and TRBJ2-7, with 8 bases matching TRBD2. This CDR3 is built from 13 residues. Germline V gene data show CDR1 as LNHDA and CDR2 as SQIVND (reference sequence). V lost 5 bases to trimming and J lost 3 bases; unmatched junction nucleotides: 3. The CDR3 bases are TGTGCCAGTAGTCCGGGACTAGACTACGAGCAGTACTTC. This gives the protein CASSPGLDYEQYF. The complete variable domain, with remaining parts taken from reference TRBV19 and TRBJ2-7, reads DGGITQSPKYLFRKEGQNVTLSCEQNLNHDAMYWYRQDPGQGLRLIYYSQIVNDFQKGDIAEGYSVSREKKESFPLTVTSAQKNPTAFYLCASSPGLDYEQYFGPGTRLTVT.

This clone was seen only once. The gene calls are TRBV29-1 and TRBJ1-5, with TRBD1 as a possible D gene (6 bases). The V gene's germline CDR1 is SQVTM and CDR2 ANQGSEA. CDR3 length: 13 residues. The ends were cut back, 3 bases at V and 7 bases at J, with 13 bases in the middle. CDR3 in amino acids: CSVDGGGGQPQHF. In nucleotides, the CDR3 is TGCAGCGTTGACGGGGGCGGGGGCCAGCCCCAGCATTTT. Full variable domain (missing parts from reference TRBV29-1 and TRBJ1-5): SAVISQKPSRDICQRGTSLTIQCQVDSQVTMMFWYRQQPGQSLTLIATANQGSEATYESGFVIDKFPISRPNLTFSTLTVSNMSPEDSSIYLCSVDGGGGQPQHFGDGTRLSIL.

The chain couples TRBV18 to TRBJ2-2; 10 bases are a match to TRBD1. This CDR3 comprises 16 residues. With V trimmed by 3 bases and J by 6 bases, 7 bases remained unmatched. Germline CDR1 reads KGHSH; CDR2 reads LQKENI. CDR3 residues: CASSPAGQGIAGELFF. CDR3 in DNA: TGTGCCAGCTCACCTGCGGGACAGGGGATTGCCGGGGAGCTGTTTTTT.

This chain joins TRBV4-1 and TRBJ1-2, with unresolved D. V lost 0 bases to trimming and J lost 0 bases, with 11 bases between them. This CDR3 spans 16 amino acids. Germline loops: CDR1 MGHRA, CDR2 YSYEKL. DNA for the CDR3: TGCGCCAGCAGCCAAGATACTGATTCTGCTAACTATGGCTACACCTTC. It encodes CASSQDTDSANYGYTF.

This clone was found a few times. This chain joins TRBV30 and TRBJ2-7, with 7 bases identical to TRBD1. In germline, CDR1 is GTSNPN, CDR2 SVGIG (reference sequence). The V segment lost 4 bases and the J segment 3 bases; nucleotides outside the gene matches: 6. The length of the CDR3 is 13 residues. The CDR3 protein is CAWNRQGGYEQYF. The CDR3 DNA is TGTGCCTGGAATCGACAGGGTGGCTACGAGCAGTACTTC.

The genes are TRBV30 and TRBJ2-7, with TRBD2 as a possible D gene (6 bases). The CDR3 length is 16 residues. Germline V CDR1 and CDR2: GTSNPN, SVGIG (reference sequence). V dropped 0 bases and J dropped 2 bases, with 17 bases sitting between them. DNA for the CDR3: TGTGCCTGGAGTGTATACCGCCTCGGGAGTACCTACGAGCAGTACTTC. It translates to CAWSVYRLGSTYEQYF.

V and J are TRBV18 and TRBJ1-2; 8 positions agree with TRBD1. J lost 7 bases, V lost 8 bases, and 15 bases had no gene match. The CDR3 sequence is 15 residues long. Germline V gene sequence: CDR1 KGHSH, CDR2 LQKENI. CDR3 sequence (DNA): TGTGCCAGCACCATCCAAAGGACAGGGAGGGTTGGCTACACCTTC. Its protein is CASTIQRTGRVGYTF.

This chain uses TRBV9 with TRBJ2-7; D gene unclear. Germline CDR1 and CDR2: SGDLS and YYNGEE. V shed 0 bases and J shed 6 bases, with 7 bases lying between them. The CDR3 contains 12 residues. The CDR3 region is CASSVDGSEQYF. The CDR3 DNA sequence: TGTGCCAGCAGCGTAGATGGCAGCGAGCAGTACTTC.

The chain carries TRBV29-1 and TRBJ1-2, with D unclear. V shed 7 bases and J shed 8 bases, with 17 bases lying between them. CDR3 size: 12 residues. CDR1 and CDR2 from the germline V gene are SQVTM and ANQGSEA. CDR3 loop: CSARTPGWGYTF. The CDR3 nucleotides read TGCAGCGCCCGGACTCCGGGGTGGGGCTACACCTTC.

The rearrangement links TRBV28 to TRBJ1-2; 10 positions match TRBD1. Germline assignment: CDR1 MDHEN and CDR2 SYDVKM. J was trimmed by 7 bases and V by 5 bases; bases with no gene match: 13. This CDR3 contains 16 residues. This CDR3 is CASSPSGTGAWTGYTF. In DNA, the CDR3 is TGTGCCAGCAGTCCCTCCGGGACAGGGGCATGGACTGGCTACACCTTC.

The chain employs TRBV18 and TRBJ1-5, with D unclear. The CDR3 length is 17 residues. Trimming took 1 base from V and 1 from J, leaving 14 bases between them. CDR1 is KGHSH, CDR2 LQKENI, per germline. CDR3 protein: CASSPLPGTGSNQPQHF. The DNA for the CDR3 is TGTGCCAGCTCACCACTACCCGGAACGGGGAGCAATCAGCCCCAGCATTTT.

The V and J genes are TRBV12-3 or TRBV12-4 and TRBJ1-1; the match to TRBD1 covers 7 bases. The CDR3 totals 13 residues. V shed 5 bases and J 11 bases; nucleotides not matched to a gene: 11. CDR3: CASSQGQTVLAFF. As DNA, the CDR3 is TGTGCCAGCAGTCAGGGACAGACAGTTTTGGCTTTCTTT.

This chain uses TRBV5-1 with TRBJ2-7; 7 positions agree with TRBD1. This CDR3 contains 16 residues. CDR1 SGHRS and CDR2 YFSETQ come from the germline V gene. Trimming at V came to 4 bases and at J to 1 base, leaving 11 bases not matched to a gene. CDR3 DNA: TGCGCCAGCAGCACCAACCCGGGACAGAATTCCTACGAGCAGTACTTC. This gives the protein CASSTNPGQNSYEQYF.

The CDR3 here is CSASRLAGVDIQYF. As DNA, the CDR3 is TGCAGTGCTAGTAGACTAGCGGGAGTTGACATTCAGTACTTC. The rearrangement joins TRBV20-1 to TRBJ2-4; 12 bases match TRBD2. The CDR3 contains 14 residues. V trimming: 3 bases; J trimming: 8 bases; junction bases outside the gene matches: 5. The germline CDR1 and CDR2 sequences are DFQATT and SNEGSKA (reference sequence).

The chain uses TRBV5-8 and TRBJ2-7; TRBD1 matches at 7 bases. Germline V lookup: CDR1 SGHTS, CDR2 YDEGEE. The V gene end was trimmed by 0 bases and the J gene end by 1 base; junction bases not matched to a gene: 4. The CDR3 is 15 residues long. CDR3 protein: CASSLAFRGSYEQYF. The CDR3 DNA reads TGTGCCAGCAGCTTGGCCTTCAGGGGGTCCTACGAGCAGTACTTC.

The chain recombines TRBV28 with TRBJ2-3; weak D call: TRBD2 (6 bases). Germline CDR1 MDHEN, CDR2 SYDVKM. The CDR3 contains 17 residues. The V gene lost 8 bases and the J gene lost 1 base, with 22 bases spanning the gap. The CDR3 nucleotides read TGTGCCAGCTTAGGAGGGGCCGAATGGTCCGGCACAGATACGCAGTATTTT. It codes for CASLGGAEWSGTDTQYF.

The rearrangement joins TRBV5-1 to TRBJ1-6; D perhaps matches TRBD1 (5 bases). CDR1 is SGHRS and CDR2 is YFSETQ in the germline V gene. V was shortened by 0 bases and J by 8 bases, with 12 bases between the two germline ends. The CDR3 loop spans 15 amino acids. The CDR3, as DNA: TGCGCCAGCAGCTTGGAGGGAGGGGAAGATTCACCCCTCCACTTT. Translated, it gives CASSLEGGEDSPLHF. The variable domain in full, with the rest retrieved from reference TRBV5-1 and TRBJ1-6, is KAGVTQTPRYLIKTRGQQVTLSCSPISGHRSVSWYQQTPGQGLQFLFEYFSETQRNKGNFPGRFSGRQFSNSRSEMNVSTLELGDSALYLCASSLEGGEDSPLHFGNGTRLTVT.

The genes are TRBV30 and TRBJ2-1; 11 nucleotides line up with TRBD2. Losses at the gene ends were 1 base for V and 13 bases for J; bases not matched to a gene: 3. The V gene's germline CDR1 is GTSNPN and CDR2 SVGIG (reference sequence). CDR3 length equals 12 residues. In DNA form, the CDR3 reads TGTGCCTGGAGTGGACTAGCGGGGCCCCAGTTCTTC. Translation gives CAWSGLAGPQFF.